The T cell receptor beta chain described here comes from a study of T-cell reconstitution after alpha-beta-depleted transplantation in children. In this sample, this clonotype turned up many times. TCRbeta library preparation incorporated unique molecular identifiers. TCRdb re-analysed the PCR reads in MiXCR, keeping a single row per CDR3 protein. Seen here are about 540,000 distinct CDR3 sequences, 15% to 20% observed once, and the top ten hold roughly 3.3%. The V and J ends lost 0 bases and 0 bases respectively, with 4 bases between them. Germline CDR1 is SEHNR and CDR2 is FQNEAQ (reference sequence). CDR3 length: 14 amino acids.

The chain employs TRBV7-9 and TRBJ2-3; D gene ambiguous. This receptor was identified in a human donor who donated a stem cell graft to a child with acute lymphoblastic leukemia. The source was PBMCs from the stem cell graft donor, collected from the stem cell graft. CDR3 sequence: CASSLAGSTDTQYF. DNA for the CDR3: TGTGCCAGCAGCTTAGCGGGGAGCACAGATACGCAGTATTTT. The variable domain in full, completed from reference TRBV7-9 and TRBJ2-3, reads DTGVSQNPRHKITKRGQNVTFRCDPISEHNRLYWYRQTLGQGPEFLTYFQNEAQLEKSRLLSDRFSAERPKGSFSTLEIQRTEQGDSAMYLCASSLAGSTDTQYFGPGTRLTVL.